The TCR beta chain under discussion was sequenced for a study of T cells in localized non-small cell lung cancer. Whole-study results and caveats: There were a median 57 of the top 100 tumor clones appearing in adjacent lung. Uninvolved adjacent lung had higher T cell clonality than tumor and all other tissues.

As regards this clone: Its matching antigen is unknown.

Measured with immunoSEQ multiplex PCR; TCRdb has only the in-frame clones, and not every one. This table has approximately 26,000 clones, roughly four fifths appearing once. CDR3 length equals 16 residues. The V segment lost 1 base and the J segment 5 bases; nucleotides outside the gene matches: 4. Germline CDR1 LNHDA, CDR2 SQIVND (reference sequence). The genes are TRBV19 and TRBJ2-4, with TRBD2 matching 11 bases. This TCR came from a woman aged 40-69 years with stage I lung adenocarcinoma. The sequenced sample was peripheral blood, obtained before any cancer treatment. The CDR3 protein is CASSIGTSGRENIQYF. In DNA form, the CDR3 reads TGTGCCAGTAGTATAGGGACTAGCGGGCGAGAAAACATTCAGTACTTC.